The 19 T cell receptor beta chains listed next were all sequenced from one sample in a study of regulatory T cells in long-lasting Graves disease. CDR3 regions were amplified by Arm-PCR using iRepertoire HTBI primers to build TCR beta libraries. TCRdb analysed the multiplex PCR reads with MiXCR anew, one entry per CDR3 protein. This sample has approximately 560,000 distinct CDR3 sequences, with about 16% found just once. Described time point: newly diagnosed GD, antithyroid drugs for less than 3 months. RNA from PBMCs was the source of the TCR library. The sample also formed part of further work on T cells in Graves' hyperthyroidism and ophthalmopathy.

The sequenced sample was peripheral blood mononuclear cells (PBMCs), obtained at new diagnosis, from a patient treated with antithyroid drugs. These TCRs come from a man younger than 35 with Graves disease.

The chain carries TRBV6-1 and TRBJ2-1, with D tentatively TRBD2 (5 bases). The germline V gene encodes CDR1 MNHNS and CDR2 SASEGT. This CDR3 has 11 amino acids. V lost 5 bases, J lost 8 bases, and 7 bases lay in between. The CDR3 bases are TGTGCCAGCAGTAAGAGGGATGAGCAGTTCTTC. It codes for CASSKRDEQFF.

This clonotype was counted a few times. The gene calls are TRBV28 and TRBJ1-4; TRBD1 matches at 9 bases. With 4 bases clipped from V and 0 bases from J, the junction kept 9 bases outside the gene matches. Germline values: CDR1 MDHEN, CDR2 SYDVKM. The CDR3 has 18 residues. The chain's CDR3 is CASSSDRGTPSTNEKLFF. DNA of the CDR3: TGTGCCAGCAGTTCCGACAGGGGGACTCCCTCAACTAATGAAAAACTGTTTTTT.

This clonotype has at least ten counts. This chain links TRBV3-1 with TRBJ1-4, with D unclear. The CDR3 is 13 residues long. CDR1 and CDR2 from the germline V gene are LGHDT and YNNKEL (reference sequence). Trimming cost V 0 bases and J 14 bases, with 13 bases left between them. The CDR3 sequence: CASSQERVGSLFF. The CDR3 bases are TGTGCCAGCAGCCAAGAACGGGTGGGCTCGCTGTTTTTT.

The chain combines TRBV19 with TRBJ1-1; 12 nucleotides match TRBD1. V shed 7 bases, J shed 2 bases, and the junction held 14 bases outside the gene matches. Looked up from germline, CDR1 is LNHDA and CDR2 is SQIVND (reference sequence). This CDR3 has 18 amino acids. The CDR3 bases are TGTGCCAGTAAGTCTCCCCCGGGACAGGGGGCTGGAAACACTGAAGCTTTCTTT. Protein product: CASKSPPGQGAGNTEAFF.

V gene TRBV27 combines with J gene TRBJ1-6, with 7 nucleotides matching TRBD1. The junction had 4 bases not matched to a gene; V was cut back by 6 bases and J by 2 bases. Germline assignment: CDR1 MNHEY and CDR2 SMNVEV (reference sequence). The CDR3 contains 15 residues. The chain's CDR3 is CASSLQGAYNSPLHF. The DNA for the CDR3 is TGTGCCAGCAGCTTGCAGGGGGCCTATAATTCACCCCTCCACTTT.

The chain carries TRBV28 and TRBJ2-5; 11 bases line up with TRBD1. J gave up 4 bases and V 4 bases, and 23 bases lay outside the gene matches. CDR3 length: 21 amino acids. CDR1 is MDHEN, CDR2 SYDVKM, per germline. In DNA, the CDR3 is TGTGCCAGCAGTTCGGCAGGGGGGTCGATGACCGGGACAGGGGGTTCAGAGACCCAGTACTTC. This codes for CASSSAGGSMTGTGGSETQYF.

The chain joins TRBV18 to TRBJ2-3; D is unclear. The V end lost 0 bases, the J end lost 5 bases, and 18 bases lay between the germline ends. Germline V gene sequence: CDR1 KGHSH, CDR2 LQKENI. CDR3 size: 17 residues. This CDR3 is CASSPPPSIEEGDTQYF. The CDR3 DNA follows: TGTGCCAGCTCACCACCTCCGTCGATCGAGGAAGGAGATACGCAGTATTTT. Complete variable domain (other parts from reference TRBV18 and TRBJ2-3): NAGVMQNPRHLVRRRGQEARLRCSPMKGHSHVYWYRQLPEEGLKFMVYLQKENIIDESGMPKERFSAEFPKEGPSILRIQQVVRGDSAAYFCASSPPPSIEEGDTQYFGPGTRLTVL.

V usage is TRBV10-3 and J usage is TRBJ2-1; tentative D call: TRBD1 (6 bases). In germline, CDR1 is ENHRY, CDR2 SYGVKD. This CDR3 is built from 21 residues. V lost 0 bases to trimming and J lost 0 bases, with 24 bases between them. As DNA, the CDR3 is TGTGCCATCAGTGAGTCCGTTGTCCAACGTGGGGGCCCTAGCTCCTACAATGAGCAGTTCTTC. This codes for CAISESVVQRGGPSSYNEQFF.

There are a few counts of this clonotype. The V gene is TRBV9, the J gene TRBJ1-5; D is uncertain. CDR1 is SGDLS, CDR2 YYNGEE, per germline. This CDR3 contains 14 residues. Trimming took 1 base from V and 7 from J, leaving 12 bases between them. The CDR3 spells CASSVTGAGQPQHF. CDR3 coding DNA: TGTGCCAGCAGCGTAACGGGTGCAGGACAGCCCCAGCATTTT.

The chain carries TRBV12-3 or TRBV12-4 and TRBJ2-1; D remains ambiguous. Deletions cut 8 bases from V and 15 bases from J, with 17 bases between. The CDR3 totals 11 residues. This CDR3 reads CASDDVGLLFF. The CDR3 region has the DNA TGTGCCAGCGACGATGTGGGTCTTCTGTTCTTC.

The V call is TRBV9, the J call TRBJ1-1, with D perhaps TRBD1 (5 bases). The CDR3 spans 15 residues. CDR1 is SGDLS and CDR2 is YYNGEE in the germline V gene. Trimming pared 3 bases from V and 5 bases from J, leaving 17 bases between. The CDR3 DNA follows: TGTGCCAGCAGCGGTGGGACCCCTGGTGGGACTGAAGCTTTCTTT. Its protein product is CASSGGTPGGTEAFF.

There are many counts of this clonotype. The gene calls are TRBV6-2 or TRBV6-3 and TRBJ2-1; the match to TRBD2 covers 7 bases. The CDR3 is made up of 15 amino acids. Trimming took 6 bases from V and 1 from J; bases not matched to a gene: 6. CDR1 is MNHEY, CDR2 SVGEGT, per germline. The CDR3 loop is CASRPSGTSYNEQFF. CDR3 DNA: TGTGCCAGCAGACCAAGCGGGACGTCCTACAATGAGCAGTTCTTC.

This clonotype was counted ten times or more. The chain couples TRBV6-2 or TRBV6-3 to TRBJ2-7; 7 bases match TRBD2. The CDR3 runs to 15 residues. The junction had 9 bases not matched to a gene; V was cut back by 7 bases and J by 0 bases. Germline-derived CDR1 and CDR2 are MNHEY and SVGEGT. The CDR3 region is CASTLLASASYEQYF. The CDR3 DNA reads TGTGCCAGCACCTTACTAGCGTCAGCCTCCTACGAGCAGTACTTC.

This clonotype appeared a single time. A much larger clone lies one base from this, so it may be a read error. V is TRBV28 and J is TRBJ2-3; D not certain. The J call could be wrong; TRBJ2-7 is a better fit for the DNA end. Germline CDR1 MDHEN, CDR2 SYDVKM. This CDR3 is 11 amino acids long. The CDR3 sequence: CASNSGHEQYF. CDR3 nucleotides: TGTGCCAGCAATTCGGGCCACGAGCAGTACTTC.

The rearrangement uses TRBV7-3 and TRBJ1-1; D gene ambiguous. The germline gives CDR1 SGHTA, CDR2 FQGTGA. Trimming took 3 bases from V and 1 from J, leaving 6 bases between them. CDR3 length equals 13 residues. The CDR3 sequence: CASSFATNTEAFF. Here the CDR3 DNA reads TGTGCCAGCAGCTTTGCGACGAACACTGAAGCTTTCTTT.

This clonotype came up many times. The CDR3 spells CASNTGTDTQYF. For the CDR3, the DNA is TGCGCCAGCAACACAGGGACAGATACGCAGTATTTT. V is TRBV5-1 and J is TRBJ2-3; tentatively, D is TRBD1 (6 bases). The CDR3 has 12 residues. The germline V and J ends were trimmed by 6 bases and 3 bases, with 8 bases remaining between them. Germline CDR1 is SGHRS and CDR2 is YFSETQ.

This clonotype was observed a few times. The rearrangement links TRBV28 to TRBJ1-5; tentatively, D is TRBD1 (5 bases). CDR3 size: 14 residues. The ends were cut back, 3 bases at V and 7 bases at J, with 13 bases in the middle. CDR1 and CDR2 (germline): MDHEN, SYDVKM. The CDR3 here is CASSFLGVGQPQHF. The CDR3 DNA reads TGTGCCAGCAGTTTTTTAGGGGTGGGGCAGCCCCAGCATTTT.

Many counts were recorded for this clonotype. The chain recombines TRBV20-1 with TRBJ2-3, with no clear D. This CDR3 spans 13 amino acids. Germline V gene data show CDR1 as DFQATT and CDR2 as SNEGSKA (reference sequence). V was shortened by 0 bases and J by 6 bases, with 10 bases between the two germline ends. The CDR3 protein is CSARDPRLDTQYF. As DNA, the CDR3 is TGCAGTGCTAGAGACCCCCGCCTGGATACGCAGTATTTT.

V and J are TRBV7-3 and TRBJ2-5; 7 nucleotides line up with TRBD1. CDR1 and CDR2 from the germline V gene are SGHTA and FQGTGA. After removal of 5 bases from V and 5 bases from J, the junction contained 11 bases not matched to a gene. This CDR3 spans 15 amino acids. CDR3: CASSQTGERWETQYF. CDR3 bases: TGTGCCAGCAGCCAAACAGGGGAGAGGTGGGAGACCCAGTACTTC.